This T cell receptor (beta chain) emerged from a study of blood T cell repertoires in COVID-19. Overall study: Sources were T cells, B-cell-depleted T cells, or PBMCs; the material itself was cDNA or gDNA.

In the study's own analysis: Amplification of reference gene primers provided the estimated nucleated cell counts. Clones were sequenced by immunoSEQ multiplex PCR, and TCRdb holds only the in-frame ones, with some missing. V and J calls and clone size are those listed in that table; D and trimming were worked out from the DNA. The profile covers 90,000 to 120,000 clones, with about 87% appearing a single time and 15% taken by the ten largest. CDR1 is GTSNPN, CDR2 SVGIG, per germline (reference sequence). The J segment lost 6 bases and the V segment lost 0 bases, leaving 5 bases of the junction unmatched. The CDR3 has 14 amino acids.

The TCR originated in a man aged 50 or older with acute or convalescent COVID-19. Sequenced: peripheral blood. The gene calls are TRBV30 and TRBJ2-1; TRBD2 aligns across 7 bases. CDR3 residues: CAWSVKLAVNEQFF. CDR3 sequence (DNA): TGTGCCTGGAGTGTAAAGCTAGCGGTCAATGAGCAGTTCTTC.